This T cell receptor (beta chain) was documented in a study of sequential checkpoint blockade in melanoma. Study information: Randomization was 1:1 between first-line nivolumab→ipilimumab and ipilimumab→nivolumab. Both treatment sequences were followed by maintenance nivolumab.

Germline V gene lookup returns CDR1 MGHRA and CDR2 YSYEKL. The CDR3 is 15 residues long. The V gene lost 0 bases and the J gene lost 1 base, with 8 bases spanning the gap. This sample's treatment: randomized to nivolumab then ipilimumab (arm A) or the reverse (arm B). DNA-damaging chemotherapy had not been given to any patient beforehand. From thawed PBMCs, live CD3+CD8+ cells negative for CD19 and CD56 were sorted. Assay: immunoSEQ multiplex PCR; the TCRdb copy retains only in-frame clones and omits some. The sample carries roughly 12,000 clones, under 80% recorded once. The sequence came from a human donor with melanoma. This sample comprised CD8+ T cells sorted from blood (inferred from file names), obtained from a patient given nivolumab and ipilimumab in sequence. V usage is TRBV4-1 and J usage is TRBJ2-3; D is unclear. The CDR3 sequence is CASSQDTSGTDTQYF. CDR3 in DNA: TGCGCCAGCAGCCAAGATACCAGCGGCACAGATACGCAGTATTTT.